These 6 T cell receptor beta chains originate from one sample sequenced in a study of CD8 T cells in ankylosing spondylitis. The antigens of these receptors remain unknown. One entry per CDR3 protein, called by TCRdb with MiXCR from the 5' RACE reads. The sample lists under 450,000 distinct CDR3 sequences, about a sixth occurring once. Study results and caveats: The study identified a TCR beta motif of under ten highly homologous variants that appeared characteristic of ankylosing spondylitis blood.

The sample was blood, either unsorted or a sorted T cell fraction (not recorded which). Receptors were obtained from a male donor with ankylosing spondylitis.

This clonotype was found a few times. V gene TRBV6-2 or TRBV6-3 combines with J gene TRBJ2-2; D might be TRBD2 (5 bases). Germline V gene sequence: CDR1 MNHEY, CDR2 SVGEGT. Trimming removed 6 bases from V and 2 bases from J, with 16 bases in between. The CDR3 contains 16 residues. CDR3 sequence: CASREIAKSNTGELFF. In nucleotides, the CDR3 is TGTGCCAGCAGAGAAATAGCGAAATCAAACACCGGGGAGCTGTTTTTT.

This clonotype was detected a few times. The CDR3 DNA reads TGTGCCAGCAGCTTAGAGCCCCCGTTCGGGTATAATTCACCCCTCCACTTT. Its translation: CASSLEPPFGYNSPLHF. This chain uses TRBV7-8 with TRBJ1-6; D unclear. The CDR3 contains 17 residues. The germline gives CDR1 SGHVS, CDR2 FQNEAQ. Trimming shortened V by 1 base and J by 4 bases, and 14 bases separated the two germline ends.

The chain joins TRBV4-2 to TRBJ2-7; 9 nucleotides align to TRBD2. The J segment lost 0 bases and the V segment lost 0 bases, leaving 6 bases of the junction unmatched. The length of the CDR3 is 17 residues. The germline V gene has CDR1 LGHNA and CDR2 YNFKEQ. CDR3: CASSQELSGGRSYEQYF. CDR3 nucleotide sequence: TGTGCCAGCAGCCAAGAATTAAGCGGGGGGCGCTCCTACGAGCAGTACTTC.

This sequence joins TRBV6-5 and TRBJ1-1, with 8 bases that match TRBD1. CDR1 and CDR2 from the germline V gene are MNHEY and SVGAGI. This CDR3 has 14 residues. The V segment lost 2 bases and the J segment 5 bases; nucleotides outside the gene matches: 4. The CDR3 sequence is CASSYQGAGTEAFF. CDR3 DNA sequence: TGTGCCAGCAGTTACCAGGGGGCAGGGACTGAAGCTTTCTTT.

The chain is built from TRBV20-1 and TRBJ1-2; weak D call: TRBD1 (6 bases). V lost 6 bases, J lost 8 bases, and 25 bases lay in between. CDR3 length equals 15 residues. Germline V lookup: CDR1 DFQATT, CDR2 SNEGSKA (reference sequence). CDR3 nucleotide sequence: TGCAGTGCCAGCAGCATCAGGGGAGGCGGACAAGGCTACACCTTC. It codes for CSASSIRGGGQGYTF.

The chain links TRBV7-3 to TRBJ2-1; 12 bases match TRBD2. The germline CDR1 and CDR2 sequences are SGHTA and FQGTGA. Germline trimming cut 5 bases from V and 6 bases from J; bases unmatched to any gene: 5. The CDR3 sequence is 15 residues long. CDR3 sequence: CASSLGLAGFNEQFF. The CDR3 DNA sequence: TGTGCCAGCAGCCTGGGACTAGCGGGTTTCAATGAGCAGTTCTTC.